These T cell receptor beta chains were read from a single sample in a study of T cells in Graves' hyperthyroidism and ophthalmopathy. TCRdb itself ran the multiplex PCR reads through MiXCR, one entry per CDR3 protein. The top ten hold roughly 4.3% of the sample, which has fewer than 750,000 distinct CDR3 sequences, roughly 14% seen once. Sample: blood. The receptors come from a woman in her forties with Graves' ophthalmopathy. The CDR3 runs from the conserved cysteine through the conserved F or W. D genes are given only for firm matches. Clone size is not always given. Where it is, it says once, few, many or a class for expanded clones.

clone_size	v_call	j_call	d_call	cdr3_nt	cdr3_aa
few	TRBV7-2	TRBJ2-7	TRBD1	TGTGCCAGCAGCTTAATGCAGGGGGCGGCCTACGAGCGGTACTTC	CASSLMQGAAYERYF
few	TRBV28	TRBJ2-7	NA	TGTGCCAGCAGTTTAAGTTCGTCTTCCGAGCAGTACTTC	CASSLSSSSEQYF
NA	TRBV20-1	TRBJ2-7	NA	TGCAGTGCTAGGGAACCCTGGCAGTCCGAGCAGTACTTC	CSAREPWQSEQYF
many	TRBV28	TRBJ2-7	NA	TGTGCCAGCAGTTACACTAGCCCTCCCTACGAGCAGTACTTC	CASSYTSPPYEQYF
NA	TRBV12-3/TRBV12-4	TRBJ1-5	TRBD1	TGTGCCAGCAGTTTATCGAGGCAGGGGGATTCTCAGCCCCAGCATTTT	CASSLSRQGDSQPQHF
many	TRBV10-3	TRBJ2-5	NA	TGTGCCATCAGTGAGTCAGGGGCAGAGACCCAGTACTTC	CAISESGAETQYF
many	TRBV11-2	TRBJ1-1	NA	TGTGCCAGCAGCCCAATGAGCGGGCCTGAAGCTTTCTTT	CASSPMSGPEAFF
many	TRBV5-1	TRBJ2-7	NA	TGCGCCAGCAGCTTGGGGACAGCTAACACCTACGAGCAGTACTTC	CASSLGTANTYEQYF
NA	TRBV5-1	TRBJ2-7	TRBD2	TGCGCCAGCAGCTGGGGACTAGCGGGAAACGAGCAGTACTTC	CASSWGLAGNEQYF
many	TRBV7-9	TRBJ2-7	NA	TGTGCCAGCAGCTTAGAGGAAGGGAACCTTTACGAGCAGTACTTC	CASSLEEGNLYEQYF
many	TRBV19	TRBJ2-6	NA	TGTGCCAGTAGTGATCTATCGGATAATTCTGGGGCCAACGTCCTGACTTTC	CASSDLSDNSGANVLTF
many	TRBV18	TRBJ2-7	TRBD1	TGTGCCAGCTCAGATTCGACAGGGGTGTCCTACGAGCAGTACTTC	CASSDSTGVSYEQYF
many	TRBV6-5	TRBJ1-2	NA	TGTGCCAGCAGTTACCGGGACACCTACTATGGCTACACCTTC	CASSYRDTYYGYTF
NA	TRBV9	TRBJ2-7	NA	TGTGCCAGCAGCGTGGGGCCAGAGGCCTACGAGCAGTACTTC	CASSVGPEAYEQYF
NA	TRBV2	TRBJ2-5	NA	TGTGCCAGCGCTCCAAGGCAGGGCTTGGGGGGAGAGACCCAGTACTTC	CASAPRQGLGGETQYF
NA	TRBV15	TRBJ2-7	TRBD1	TGTGCCACCAGCAGCCTGGGACAGGGGTTACACGAGCAGTACTTC	CATSSLGQGLHEQYF
many	TRBV6-5	TRBJ2-7	NA	TGTGCCAGCAGTTACTCGATGGGTGGTAGCGGCCAAGACGAGCAGTACTTC	CASSYSMGGSGQDEQYF
many	TRBV28	TRBJ2-2	NA	TGTGCCAGCAGTCATGCTCGGATTGGGGAGCTGTTTTTT	CASSHARIGELFF
many	TRBV28	TRBJ2-7	NA	TGTGCCAGCAGTTTAGGGGGGTTCACGCAGTACTTC	CASSLGGFTQYF
many	TRBV6-1	TRBJ1-2	NA	TGTGCCAGCAGAACTGGATCCCCACCTATAGGCTACACCTTC	CASRTGSPPIGYTF
NA	TRBV7-8	TRBJ2-7	TRBD2	TGTGCCAGCAGCCCTCGACTAGCGGGAGGGCCAGGCAACGAGCAGTACTTC	CASSPRLAGGPGNEQYF
NA	TRBV3-1	TRBJ1-2	NA	TGTGCCAGCAGCCAAGGGGCGGCAGGGCACGGCTACACCTTC	CASSQGAAGHGYTF
NA	TRBV19	TRBJ1-3	NA	TGTGCCAGTAGAAGGGAGTACCCTGGAAACACCATATATTTT	CASRREYPGNTIYF
NA	TRBV11-2	TRBJ1-3	NA	TGTGCCAGCAGCTTAGTAAAAGGGAGCTCTGGAAACACCATATATTTT	CASSLVKGSSGNTIYF
few	TRBV2	TRBJ1-5	NA	TGTGCCAGCAGTGAAGCGCATCTCCAGAATAGCAATCAGCCCCAGCATTTT	CASSEAHLQNSNQPQHF
many	TRBV20-1	TRBJ2-7	NA	TGCAGTGCTAGTTGGGACTTATCCTACGAGCAGTACTTC	CSASWDLSYEQYF
few	TRBV20-1	TRBJ2-7	TRBD2	TGCAGTGCGCGCGGACTAGCGGGAATTCCCTACGAGCAGTACTTC	CSARGLAGIPYEQYF
many	TRBV6-2/TRBV6-3	TRBJ1-1	NA	TGTGCCAGCACTAAGAACACCCTGGTCACTGAAGCTTTCTTT	CASTKNTLVTEAFF
NA	TRBV15	TRBJ1-3	NA	TGTGCCACCAGCCCCAGAATGGACAGCAGTGGAAACACCATATATTTT	CATSPRMDSSGNTIYF
many	TRBV12-3/TRBV12-4	TRBJ2-5	NA	TGTGCCAGCAGCACCGGGACATTCCAAGAGACCCAGTACTTC	CASSTGTFQETQYF
many	TRBV20-1	TRBJ2-5	NA	TGCAGTGCTAGAGTGGCCAGGGGGGTAGAGACCCAGTACTTC	CSARVARGVETQYF
many	TRBV7-2	TRBJ1-2	NA	TGTGCCAGCAGCCCACCCTCGGGGGCTTACTATGGCTACACCTTC	CASSPPSGAYYGYTF
few	TRBV28	TRBJ2-6	NA	TGTGCCAGCAGCAAGACGGCTGGGGCCAACGTCCTGACTTTC	CASSKTAGANVLTF
many	TRBV28	TRBJ2-7	TRBD2	TGTGCCAGCAGTTCCCTGACTAGCGGGAGTTACGAGCAGTACTTC	CASSSLTSGSYEQYF
NA	TRBV12-3/TRBV12-4	TRBJ2-7	TRBD1	TGTGCCAGCAGTCGACAGGGGTTCGACGAGCAGTACTTC	CASSRQGFDEQYF
few	TRBV7-2	TRBJ1-5	NA	TGTGCCAGCAGCTTAACCAACAGTCAGCCCCAGCATTTT	CASSLTNSQPQHF
many	TRBV6-2/TRBV6-3	TRBJ1-2	NA	TGTGCCAGCAGTTACTTCGGGGTTAACTATGGCTACACCTTC	CASSYFGVNYGYTF